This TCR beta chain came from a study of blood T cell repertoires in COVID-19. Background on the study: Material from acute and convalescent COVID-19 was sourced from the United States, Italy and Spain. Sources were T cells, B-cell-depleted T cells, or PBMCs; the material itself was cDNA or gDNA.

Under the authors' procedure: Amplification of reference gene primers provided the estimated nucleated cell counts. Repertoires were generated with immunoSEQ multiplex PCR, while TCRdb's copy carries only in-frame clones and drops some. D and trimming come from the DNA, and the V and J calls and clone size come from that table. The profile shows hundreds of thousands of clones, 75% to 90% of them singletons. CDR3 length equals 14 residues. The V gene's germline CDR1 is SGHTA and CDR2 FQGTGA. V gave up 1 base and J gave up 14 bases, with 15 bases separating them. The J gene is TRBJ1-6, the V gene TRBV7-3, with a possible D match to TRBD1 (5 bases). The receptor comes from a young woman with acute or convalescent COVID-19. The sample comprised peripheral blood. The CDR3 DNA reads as TGTGCCAGCAGCTTAAGTGGCAGGGCGAGCACCCTCCACTTT. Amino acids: CASSLSGRASTLHF.